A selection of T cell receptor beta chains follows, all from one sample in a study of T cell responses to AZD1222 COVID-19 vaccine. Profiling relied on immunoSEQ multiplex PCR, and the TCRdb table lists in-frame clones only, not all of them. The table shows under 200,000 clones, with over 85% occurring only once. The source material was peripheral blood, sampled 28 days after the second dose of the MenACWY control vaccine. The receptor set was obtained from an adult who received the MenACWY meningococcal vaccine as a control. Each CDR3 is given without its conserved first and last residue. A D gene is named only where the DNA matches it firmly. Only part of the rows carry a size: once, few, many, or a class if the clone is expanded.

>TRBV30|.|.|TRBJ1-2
AWSYFRYHGYT
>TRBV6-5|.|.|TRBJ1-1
ASSVRGTEAF
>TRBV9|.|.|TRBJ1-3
ASSVGDTGNTIY
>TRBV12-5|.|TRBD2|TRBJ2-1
ASGLFDGRARNEQF
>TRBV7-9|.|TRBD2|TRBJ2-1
ASSLSLAGGGNEQF
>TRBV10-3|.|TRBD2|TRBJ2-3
AISPLAGVGDTQY
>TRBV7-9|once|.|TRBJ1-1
ASSYQGPEAF
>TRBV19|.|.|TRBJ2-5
ASSIGGETQY
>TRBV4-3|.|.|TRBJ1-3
ASSQGNRDGNTIY
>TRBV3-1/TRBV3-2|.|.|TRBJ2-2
ASSQGGGTGELF
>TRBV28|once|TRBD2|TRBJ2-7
ASSLFFGSGSGEQY
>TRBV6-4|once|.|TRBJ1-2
ASSDRGHGYT
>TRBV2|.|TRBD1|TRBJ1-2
ASTLTGGGYGYT
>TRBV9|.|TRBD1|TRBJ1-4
ASSDRDRGEKLF
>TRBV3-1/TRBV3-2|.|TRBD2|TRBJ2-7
ASRATSGNDEQY
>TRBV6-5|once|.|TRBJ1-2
ASSYSAVGYT
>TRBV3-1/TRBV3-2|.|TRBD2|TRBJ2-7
ASSQDGEREVY
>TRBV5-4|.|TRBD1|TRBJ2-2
ASSYRGTGELF
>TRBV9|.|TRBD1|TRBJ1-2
ASSGTGTGYGYT
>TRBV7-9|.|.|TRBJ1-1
ASSEGDTEAF
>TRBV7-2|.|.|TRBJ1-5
ASSLGGFNQPQH
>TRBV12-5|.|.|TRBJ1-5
ASGLVAGGGQPQH
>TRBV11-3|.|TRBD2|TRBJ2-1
ASSLVYKGGRSSNEQF
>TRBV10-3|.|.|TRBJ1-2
AISGSQENYGYT
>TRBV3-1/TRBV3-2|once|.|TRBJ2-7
ASSHAQGVGSYEQY
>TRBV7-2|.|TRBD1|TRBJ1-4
ASSSGTGREKLF
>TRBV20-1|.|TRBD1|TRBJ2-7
SASRDSTYEQY
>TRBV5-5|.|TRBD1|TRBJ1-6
ASSRDRMSYNSPLH
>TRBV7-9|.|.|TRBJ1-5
ASSLGGFSQPQH
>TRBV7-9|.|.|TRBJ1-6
ASSLNPDNSPLH
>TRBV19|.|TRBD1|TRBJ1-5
ASSLGNRGLNNQPQH
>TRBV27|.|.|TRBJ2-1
ASSWTGFASGDEQF
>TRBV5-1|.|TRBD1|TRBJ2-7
ASSSGQGAYEQY
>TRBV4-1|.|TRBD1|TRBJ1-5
ASSRGLQGAGQPQH
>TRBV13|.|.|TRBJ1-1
ASSLTPTGLNTEAF
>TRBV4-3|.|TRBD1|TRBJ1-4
ASSQEEQGNEKLF
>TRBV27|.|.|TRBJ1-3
ASSQLGVSGNTIY
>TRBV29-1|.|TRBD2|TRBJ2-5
SHPLADQETQY
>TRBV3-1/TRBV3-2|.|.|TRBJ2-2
ASSQVQTVVNTGELF
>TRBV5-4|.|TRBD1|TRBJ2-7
ASSLTGVYEQY
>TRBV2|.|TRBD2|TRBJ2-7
ASTEGLAGPYEQY
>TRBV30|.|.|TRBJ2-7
AWSVGGSHYEQY
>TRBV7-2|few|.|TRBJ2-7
ASSSGAPLGGSEQY
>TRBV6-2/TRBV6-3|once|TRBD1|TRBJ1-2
ASSYSGQINYGYT
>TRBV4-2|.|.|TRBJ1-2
ASSQVGSGLYGYT
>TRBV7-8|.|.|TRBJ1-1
ASSAFSGNTEAF
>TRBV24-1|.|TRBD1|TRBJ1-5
ATRGTGGNQPQH
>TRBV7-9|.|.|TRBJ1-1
ASSLREPGANTEAF
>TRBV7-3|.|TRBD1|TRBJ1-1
ASSSSSTGGSTEAF
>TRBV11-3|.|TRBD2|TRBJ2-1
ASSFQGLAGLGEQF
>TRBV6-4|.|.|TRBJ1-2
ASIHPRGGGYT